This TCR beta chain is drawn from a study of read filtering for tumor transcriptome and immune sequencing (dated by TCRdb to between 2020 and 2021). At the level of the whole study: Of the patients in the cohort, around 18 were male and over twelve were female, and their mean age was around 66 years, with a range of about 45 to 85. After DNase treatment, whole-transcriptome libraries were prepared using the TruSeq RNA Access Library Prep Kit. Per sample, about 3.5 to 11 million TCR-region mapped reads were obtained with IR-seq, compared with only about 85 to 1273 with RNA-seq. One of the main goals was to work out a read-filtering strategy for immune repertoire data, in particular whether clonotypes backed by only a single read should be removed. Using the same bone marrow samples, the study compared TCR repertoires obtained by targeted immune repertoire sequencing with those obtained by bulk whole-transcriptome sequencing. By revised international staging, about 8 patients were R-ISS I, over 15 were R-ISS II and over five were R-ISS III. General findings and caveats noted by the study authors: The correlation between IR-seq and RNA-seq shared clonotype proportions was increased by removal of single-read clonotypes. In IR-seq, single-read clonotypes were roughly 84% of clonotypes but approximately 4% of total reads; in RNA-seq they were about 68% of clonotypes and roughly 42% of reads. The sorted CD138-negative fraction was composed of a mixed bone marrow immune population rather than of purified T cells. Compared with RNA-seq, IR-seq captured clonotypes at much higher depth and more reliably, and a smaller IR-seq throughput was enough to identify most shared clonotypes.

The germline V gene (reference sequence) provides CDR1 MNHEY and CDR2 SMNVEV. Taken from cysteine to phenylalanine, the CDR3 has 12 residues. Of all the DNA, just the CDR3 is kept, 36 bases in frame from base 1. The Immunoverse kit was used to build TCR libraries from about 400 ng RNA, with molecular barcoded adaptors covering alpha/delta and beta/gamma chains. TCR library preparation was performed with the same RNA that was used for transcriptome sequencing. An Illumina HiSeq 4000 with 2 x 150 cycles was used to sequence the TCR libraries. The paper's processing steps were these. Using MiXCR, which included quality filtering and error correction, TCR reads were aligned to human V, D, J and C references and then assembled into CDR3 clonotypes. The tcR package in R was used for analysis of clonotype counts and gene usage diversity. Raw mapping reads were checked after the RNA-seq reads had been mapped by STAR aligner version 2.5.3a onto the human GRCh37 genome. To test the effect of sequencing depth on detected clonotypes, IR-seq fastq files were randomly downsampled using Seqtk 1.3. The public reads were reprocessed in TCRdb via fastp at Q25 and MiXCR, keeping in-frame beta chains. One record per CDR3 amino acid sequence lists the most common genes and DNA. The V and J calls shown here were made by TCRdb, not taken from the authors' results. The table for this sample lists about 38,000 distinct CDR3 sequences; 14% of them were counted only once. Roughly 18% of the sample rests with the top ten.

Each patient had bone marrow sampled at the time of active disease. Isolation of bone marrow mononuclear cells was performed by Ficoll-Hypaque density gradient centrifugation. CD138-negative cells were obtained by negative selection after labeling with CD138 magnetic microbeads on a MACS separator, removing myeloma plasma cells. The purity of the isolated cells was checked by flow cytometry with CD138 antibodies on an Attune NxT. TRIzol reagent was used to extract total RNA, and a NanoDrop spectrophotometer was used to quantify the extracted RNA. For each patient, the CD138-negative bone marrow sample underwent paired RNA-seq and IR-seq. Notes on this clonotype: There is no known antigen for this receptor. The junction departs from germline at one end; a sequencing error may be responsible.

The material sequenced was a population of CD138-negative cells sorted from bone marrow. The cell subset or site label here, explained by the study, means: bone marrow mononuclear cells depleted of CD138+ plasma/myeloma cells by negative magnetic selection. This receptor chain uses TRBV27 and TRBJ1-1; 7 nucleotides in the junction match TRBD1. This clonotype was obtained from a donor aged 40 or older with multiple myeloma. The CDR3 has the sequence CTSAGGQNEASF. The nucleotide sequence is TGTACAAGCGCTGGGGGACAGAATGAAGCTTCCTTT.